The 25 T cell receptor beta chains listed next were all sequenced from one sample in a study of T-cell memory formation after mild COVID-19. TCRdb called the 5' RACE reads again in MiXCR, with one record for every CDR3 protein. The sample records around 370,000 distinct CDR3 sequences, approximately 21% being singletons. The sample was PBMCs or a T cell subset sorted from them (not recorded which). These receptors were collected from an adult woman who had mild COVID-19 (a few samples of this study predate the infection). Cell type and time point are not known.

There are a few counts of this clonotype. The chain employs TRBV15 and TRBJ2-7; 7 bases are a match to TRBD2. There are 14 residues in the CDR3. The trim removed 8 bases at V and 3 bases at J, leaving 10 bases unmatched. Germline CDR1 reads LNHNV; CDR2 reads YYDKDF (reference sequence). CDR3 loop: CATRLAGGLYEQYF. CDR3 sequence (DNA): TGTGCCACCCGTTTAGCGGGTGGCCTCTACGAGCAGTACTTC. Variable domain in full (rest from reference TRBV15 and TRBJ2-7): DAMVIQNPRYQVTQFGKPVTLSCSQTLNHNVMYWYQQKSSQAPKLLFHYYDKDFNNEADTPDNFQSRRPNTSFCFLDIRSPGLGDTAMYLCATRLAGGLYEQYFGPGTRLTVT.

J is TRBJ1-1 and V is TRBV10-3; the D gene is possibly TRBD1 (5 bases). The ends were cut back, 5 bases at V and 2 bases at J, with 9 bases in the middle. The germline CDR1 and CDR2 sequences are ENHRY and SYGVKD. This CDR3 is 13 amino acids long. CDR3 in amino acids: CAISQGINTEAFF. CDR3 coding DNA: TGTGCCATCAGTCAGGGAATCAACACTGAAGCTTTCTTT.

This chain links TRBV12-3 or TRBV12-4 with TRBJ1-1; unclear D gene. V lost 5 bases and J lost 4, with 14 bases in between. The CDR3 sequence is 14 residues long. CDR3 in DNA: TGTGCCAGCAGTACACGACGGGGAACCACTGAAGCTTTCTTT. Encoded protein: CASSTRRGTTEAFF.

The rearrangement links TRBV21-1 to TRBJ2-7; the tabulated D call, TRBD1, remains unverified against the DNA. TRBV21-1 is marked as a pseudogene. The CDR3 has 17 residues. In DNA, the CDR3 is TGTGCCAGCAGCAAAGTACGAAAGGACAGGGGGTTCTACGAGCAGTACTTC. It codes for CASSKVRKDRGFYEQYF.

The genes are TRBV6-5 and TRBJ1-1; unclear D gene. Germline V gene sequence: CDR1 MNHEY, CDR2 SVGAGI. The germline V and J ends were trimmed by 1 base and 1 base, with 7 bases remaining between them. This CDR3 has 14 amino acids. CDR3: CASSYYDENTEAFF. For the CDR3, the DNA is TGTGCCAGCAGTTACTACGACGAGAACACTGAAGCTTTCTTT.

J is TRBJ1-3 and V is TRBV4-1; possible D gene TRBD1, 5 bases. Trimming took 0 bases from V and 10 from J, leaving 22 bases between them. Germline CDR1 reads MGHRA; CDR2 reads YSYEKL. The CDR3 is made up of 17 amino acids. CDR3 nucleotide sequence: TGCGCCAGCAGCCAAGATCCCGGGGGAAAGCTGTTGACTACCATATATTTT. Its protein is CASSQDPGGKLLTTIYF.

V and J are TRBV12-3 or TRBV12-4 and TRBJ1-2, with TRBD1 as a possible D gene (5 bases). Trimming removed 5 bases from V and 7 bases from J, with 14 bases in between. This CDR3 spans 13 amino acids. For the CDR3, the DNA is TGTGCCAGCAGTCCGACAGTTTCGTTTGGCTACACCTTC. It yields the protein CASSPTVSFGYTF.

This clonotype has just a few counts. The chain combines TRBV30 with TRBJ2-5; no firm D call. The CDR3 totals 12 residues. In germline, CDR1 is GTSNPN, CDR2 SVGIG (reference sequence). V was cut by 3 bases and J by 2 bases, with 7 bases left in between. This chain's CDR3 is CAWRGQQETQYF. CDR3 nucleotide sequence: TGTGCCTGGAGAGGGCAGCAAGAGACCCAGTACTTC.

CDR3 nucleotide sequence: TGTGCCAGCAGCACAGGGGCGAACACTGAAGCTTTCTTT. Translation gives CASSTGANTEAFF. V usage is TRBV2 and J usage is TRBJ1-1; 7 nucleotides align to TRBD1. The CDR3 contains 13 residues. The germline V gene encodes CDR1 SNHLY and CDR2 FYNNEI. V shed 6 bases and J 1 base; nucleotides not matched to a gene: 2.

The chain uses TRBV29-1 and TRBJ1-1, with 8 positions matching TRBD1. V trimming: 7 bases; J trimming: 1 base; junction bases outside the gene matches: 5. Germline V CDR1 and CDR2: SQVTM, ANQGSEA. This CDR3 contains 13 residues. The CDR3, as DNA: TGCAGCGCCGGACAGGGAAGGAACACTGAAGCTTTCTTT. Protein sequence: CSAGQGRNTEAFF.

The rearrangement uses TRBV5-5 and TRBJ1-2; 8 nucleotides line up with TRBD1. Germline V gives CDR1 SGHKS, CDR2 YYEKEE (reference sequence). V lost 1 base to trimming and J lost 8 bases; unmatched junction nucleotides: 7. The CDR3 runs 14 residues. CDR3 coding DNA: TGTGCCAGCAGCTTGACCCAGGGGGCTTTAGGCTACACCTTC. Its translation: CASSLTQGALGYTF.

The V and J genes are TRBV20-1 and TRBJ1-5; D possibly corresponds to TRBD1 (6 bases). The CDR3 runs to 14 residues. V gave up 3 bases and J gave up 3 bases, with 12 bases separating them. Germline CDR1 is DFQATT and CDR2 is SNEGSKA (reference sequence). CDR3: CSASRGHINQPQHF. DNA of the CDR3: TGCAGTGCTAGCAGGGGACACATCAATCAGCCCCAGCATTTT.

The gene calls are TRBV12-3 or TRBV12-4 and TRBJ2-2; no reliable D call. V shed 1 base and J shed 7 bases, with 10 bases lying between them. The CDR3 contains 14 residues. This CDR3 reads CASSLDSIYGELFF. The CDR3 DNA reads as TGTGCCAGCAGTTTAGATAGTATCTACGGGGAGCTGTTTTTT.

This clonotype was observed a single time. It may be a read error: a sequence one base away is much more abundant. V usage is TRBV2 and J usage is TRBJ2-7; D unclear. Germline assignment: CDR1 SNHLY and CDR2 FYNNEI. The CDR3 loop spans 11 amino acids. V lost 4 bases and J 2 bases, leaving 3 bases between the germline ends. CDR3 amino acids: CASSAPYEQYF. CDR3 bases: TGTGCCAGCAGTGCCCCCTACGAGCAGTACTTC. The whole variable domain, filled in from reference TRBV2 and TRBJ2-7, reads EPEVTQTPSHQVTQMGQEVILRCVPISNHLYFYWYRQILGQKVEFLVSFYNNEISEKSEIFDDQFSVERPDGSNFTLKIRSTKLEDSAMYFCASSAPYEQYFGPGTRLTVT.

V gene TRBV5-1 combines with J gene TRBJ2-7; D is ambiguous. The CDR3 sequence is 12 residues long. Deletions cut 4 bases from V and 5 bases from J, with 10 bases between. From germline, CDR1 is SGHRS and CDR2 YFSETQ. The CDR3, as DNA: TGCGCCAGCAGCCCGACACTCAACGAGCAGTACTTC. It translates to CASSPTLNEQYF.

This clonotype was detected only a few times. The chain employs TRBV27 and TRBJ1-5; D uncertain. Germline CDR1 MNHEY, CDR2 SMNVEV (reference sequence). CDR3 length equals 14 residues. The ends were cut back, 6 bases at V and 4 bases at J, with 13 bases in the middle. CDR3 coding DNA: TGTGCCAGCAGCTACGGGAGCGGGAATCAGCCCCAGCATTTT. Translated: CASSYGSGNQPQHF.

The chain links TRBV30 to TRBJ1-4; unclear D gene. V dropped 3 bases and J dropped 8 bases, with 19 bases sitting between them. The CDR3 has 15 residues. The germline V gene encodes CDR1 GTSNPN and CDR2 SVGIG (reference sequence). The CDR3, as DNA: TGTGCCTGGAGGGATGTCAATTATCCGGAGGAAAAACTGTTTTTT. Protein: CAWRDVNYPEEKLFF.

This clonotype came up a few times. The chain combines TRBV6-5 with TRBJ2-7; 7 nucleotides line up with TRBD1. CDR1 MNHEY and CDR2 SVGAGI come from the germline V gene. This CDR3 has 14 amino acids. The trim removed 2 bases at V and 3 bases at J, leaving 4 bases unmatched. Here the CDR3 reads CASSYQDRVYEQYF. The CDR3 DNA reads TGTGCCAGCAGTTACCAAGACAGGGTCTACGAGCAGTACTTC.

This clonotype appeared a few times. The chain carries TRBV10-2 and TRBJ2-2; D not certain. The germline CDR1 and CDR2 sequences are WSHSY and SAAADI. The CDR3 sequence is 17 residues long. Between the trimmed V and J ends, which lost 0 bases and 0 bases, there was a span of 11 bases. Here the CDR3 reads CASSESGMVANTGELFF. In nucleotides, the CDR3 is TGCGCCAGCAGTGAGTCTGGGATGGTCGCGAACACCGGGGAGCTGTTTTTT.

The chain recombines TRBV30 with TRBJ2-3; TRBD2 matches at 7 bases. The CDR3 is made up of 17 amino acids. V shed 1 base and J 1 base; nucleotides not matched to a gene: 11. CDR1 is GTSNPN, CDR2 SVGIG, per germline (reference sequence). CDR3 residues: CAWSDGPGLKGTDTQYF. The CDR3, as DNA: TGTGCCTGGAGTGACGGTCCGGGACTAAAAGGCACAGATACGCAGTATTTT.

The CDR3 region is CASSFRQGATNTEAFF. The CDR3 DNA is TGTGCCAGCAGCTTCAGACAGGGGGCGACGAACACTGAAGCTTTCTTT. The chain employs TRBV7-2 and TRBJ1-1, with 10 positions matching TRBD1. The CDR3 is made up of 16 amino acids. Per the germline V gene, CDR1 is SGHTA and CDR2 is FQGNSA. Trimming took 3 bases from V and 1 from J; bases not matched to a gene: 5.

A few counts support this clonotype. The J gene is TRBJ2-2, the V gene TRBV6-5, with D possibly being TRBD1 (6 bases). This CDR3 contains 13 residues. V was clipped by 7 bases and J by 8 bases, with 14 bases between them. The V gene's germline CDR1 is MNHEY and CDR2 SVGAGI. CDR3 in amino acids: CASTWGREGELFF. CDR3 DNA sequence: TGTGCCAGCACGTGGGGGCGAGAGGGGGAGCTGTTTTTT.

This chain connects TRBV7-6 to TRBJ2-3; D is undetermined. The CDR3 consists of 17 residues. Trimming removed 0 bases at V and 1 base at J, with 14 bases between. Germline-derived CDR1 and CDR2 are SGHVS and FNYEAQ. CDR3 coding DNA: TGTGCCAGCAGCTTAGCGCTCGGTACCTCCGGCACAGATACGCAGTATTTT. It translates to CASSLALGTSGTDTQYF.

This clonotype appeared a single time. The CDR3 nucleotides are TGTGCCAGCAGTTTAGACCCTACAGGGAACACTGAAGCTTTCTTT. It encodes CASSLDPTGNTEAFF. The chain joins TRBV27 to TRBJ1-1, with D possibly being TRBD1 (5 bases). Germline V lookup: CDR1 MNHEY, CDR2 SMNVEV (reference sequence). V was trimmed by 2 bases and J by 1 base, leaving 11 bases between them. The CDR3 extends over 15 amino acids.

In its sample, this clonotype was seen a few times. V and J are TRBV5-4 and TRBJ1-2; D remains unclear. CDR1 SGHNT and CDR2 YYREEE come from the germline V gene (reference sequence). V was shortened by 7 bases and J by 14 bases, with 15 bases between the two germline ends. The CDR3 has 10 residues. The CDR3 DNA reads TGTGCCAGCCCGACTTTGAGCGGGACCTTC. This gives the protein CASPTLSGTF.